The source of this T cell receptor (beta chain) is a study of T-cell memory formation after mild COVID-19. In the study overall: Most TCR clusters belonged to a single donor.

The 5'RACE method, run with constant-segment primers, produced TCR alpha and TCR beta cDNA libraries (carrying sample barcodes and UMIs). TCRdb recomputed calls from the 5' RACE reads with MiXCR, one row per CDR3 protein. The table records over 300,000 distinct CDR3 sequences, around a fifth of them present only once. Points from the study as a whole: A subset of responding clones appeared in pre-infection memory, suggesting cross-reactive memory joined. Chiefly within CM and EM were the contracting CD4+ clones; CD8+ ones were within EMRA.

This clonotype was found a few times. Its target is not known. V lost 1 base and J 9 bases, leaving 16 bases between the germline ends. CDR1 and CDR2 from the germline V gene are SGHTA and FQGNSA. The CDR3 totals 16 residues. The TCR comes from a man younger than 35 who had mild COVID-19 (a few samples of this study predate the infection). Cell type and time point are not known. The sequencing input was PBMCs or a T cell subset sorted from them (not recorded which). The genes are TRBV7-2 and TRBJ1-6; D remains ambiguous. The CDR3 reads CASSLERPGVGSPLHF. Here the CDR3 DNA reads TGTGCCAGCAGCTTAGAGCGCCCCGGGGTAGGTTCACCCCTCCACTTT.